This T cell receptor beta chain was captured in a study of OX40 agonist ivuxolimab in advanced cancers. Libraries were prepared by immunoSEQ multiplex PCR; TCRdb keeps only in-frame clonotypes and omits some of them. Seen here are 120,000 or so clones, over 85% observed once, and the top ten hold more than 0.15%. This clone was observed once. Its specificity is not known. Study observations and caveats: The average count of expanded clones was higher among CD8+ T cells than among CD4+. Clonal expansion from baseline to week 6 occurred in both CD4+ and CD8+ T cells. Patients who responded partially at 0.1-3.0 mg/kg showed clonal expansion ranking among the lowest.

Deletions cut 5 bases from V and 0 bases from J, with 13 bases between. The germline gives CDR1 SGHTA, CDR2 FQGNSA. The CDR3 is 15 residues long. Any history of autoimmune disease or systemic immunosuppression disqualified patients. The source material was CD4+ or CD8+ T cells sorted from blood, sampled in a trial of the OX40 agonist ivuxolimab. This sequence originates from an adult with an advanced solid tumor such as melanoma, head and neck, liver or kidney cancer. This chain joins TRBV7-2 and TRBJ1-2; D might be TRBD1 (6 bases). CDR3 DNA sequence: TGTGCCAGCAGCCTCGTACAGGGTTCTAACTATGGCTACACCTTC. This gives the protein CASSLVQGSNYGYTF.